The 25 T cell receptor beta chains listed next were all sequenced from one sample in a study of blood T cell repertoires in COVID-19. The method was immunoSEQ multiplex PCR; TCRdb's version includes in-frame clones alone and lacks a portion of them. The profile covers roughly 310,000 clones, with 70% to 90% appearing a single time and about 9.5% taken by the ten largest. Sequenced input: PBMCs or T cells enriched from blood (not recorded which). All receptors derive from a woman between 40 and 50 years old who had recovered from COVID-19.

The CDR3 loop is CASRRDRGHDQPQHF. CDR3 nucleotides: TGTGCCAGCAGGAGGGACAGGGGGCACGATCAGCCCCAGCATTTT. The V gene is TRBV6-5, the J gene TRBJ1-5; 12 bases line up with TRBD1. The CDR3 extends over 15 amino acids. V shed 6 bases and J 5 bases; nucleotides not matched to a gene: 5. Germline V gives CDR1 MNHEY, CDR2 SVGAGI.

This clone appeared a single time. This CDR3 reads CASSNSGGVPGELFF. DNA for the CDR3: TGTGCCAGTAGTAACAGCGGGGGGGTTCCCGGGGAGCTGTTTTTT. This chain uses TRBV19 with TRBJ2-2; 10 bases are a match to TRBD2. The CDR3 has 15 amino acids. CDR1 and CDR2 from the germline V gene are LNHDA and SQIVND (reference sequence). J gave up 6 bases and V 4 bases, and 5 bases lay outside the gene matches.

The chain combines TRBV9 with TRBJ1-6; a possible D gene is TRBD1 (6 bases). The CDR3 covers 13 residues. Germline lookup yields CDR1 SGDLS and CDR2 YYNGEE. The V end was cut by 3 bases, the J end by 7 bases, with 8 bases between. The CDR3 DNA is TGTGCCAGCAGCGACAGGGAAAATTCACCCCTCCACTTT. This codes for CASSDRENSPLHF.

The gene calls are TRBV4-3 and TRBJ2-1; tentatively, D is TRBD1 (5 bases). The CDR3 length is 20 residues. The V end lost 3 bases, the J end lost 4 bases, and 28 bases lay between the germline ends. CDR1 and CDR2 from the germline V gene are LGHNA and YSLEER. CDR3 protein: CASSHSCEYFGAGRYNEQFF. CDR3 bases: TGCGCCAGCAGCCATTCCTGCGAGTATTTTGGGGCTGGAAGATACAATGAGCAGTTCTTC.

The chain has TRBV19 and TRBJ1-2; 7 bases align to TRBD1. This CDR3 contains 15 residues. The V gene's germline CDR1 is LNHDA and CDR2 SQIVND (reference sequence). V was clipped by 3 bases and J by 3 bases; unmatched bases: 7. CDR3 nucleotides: TGTGCCAGTAGTATTTGGAACAGGGGTGACTATGGCTACACCTTC. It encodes CASSIWNRGDYGYTF.

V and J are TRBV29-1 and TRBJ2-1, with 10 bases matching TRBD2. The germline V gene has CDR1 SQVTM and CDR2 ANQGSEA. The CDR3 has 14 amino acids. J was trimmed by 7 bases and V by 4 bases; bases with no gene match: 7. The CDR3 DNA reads TGCAGCGTTGCTGAGCGGGAGGGCCGGAATGAGCAGTTCTTC. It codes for CSVAEREGRNEQFF.

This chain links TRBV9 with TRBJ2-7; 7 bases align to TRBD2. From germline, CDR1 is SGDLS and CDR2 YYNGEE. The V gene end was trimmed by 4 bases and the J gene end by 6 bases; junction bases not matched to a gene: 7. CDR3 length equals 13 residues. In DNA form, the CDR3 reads TGTGCCAGCAGCCCCAGACTAGCAGGCGAGCAGTACTTC. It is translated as CASSPRLAGEQYF.

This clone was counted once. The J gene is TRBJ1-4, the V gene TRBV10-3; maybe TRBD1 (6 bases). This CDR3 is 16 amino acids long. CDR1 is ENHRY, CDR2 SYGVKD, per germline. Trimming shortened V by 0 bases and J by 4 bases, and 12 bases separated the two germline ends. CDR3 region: CAISESGAPINEKLFF. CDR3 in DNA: TGTGCCATCAGTGAGTCGGGGGCGCCAATTAATGAAAAACTGTTTTTT.

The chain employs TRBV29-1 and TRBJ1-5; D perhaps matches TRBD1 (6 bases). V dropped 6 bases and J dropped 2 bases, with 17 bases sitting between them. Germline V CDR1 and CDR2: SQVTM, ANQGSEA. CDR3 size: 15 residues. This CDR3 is CSVTTGGPGNQPQHF. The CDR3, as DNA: TGCAGCGTGACGACAGGCGGACCGGGCAATCAGCCCCAGCATTTT.

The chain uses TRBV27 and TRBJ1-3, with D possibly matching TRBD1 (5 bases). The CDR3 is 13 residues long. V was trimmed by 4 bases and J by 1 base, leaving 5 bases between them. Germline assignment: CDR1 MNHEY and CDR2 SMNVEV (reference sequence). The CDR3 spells CASSSGSGNTIYF. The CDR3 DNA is TGTGCCAGCAGTTCAGGGTCTGGAAACACCATATATTTT.

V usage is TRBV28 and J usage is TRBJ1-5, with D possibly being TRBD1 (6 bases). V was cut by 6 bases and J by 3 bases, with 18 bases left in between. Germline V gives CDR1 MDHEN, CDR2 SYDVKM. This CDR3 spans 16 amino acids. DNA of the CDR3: TGTGCCAGCAGATCCATTACAGGGTTGAACAATCAGCCCCAGCATTTT. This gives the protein CASRSITGLNNQPQHF.

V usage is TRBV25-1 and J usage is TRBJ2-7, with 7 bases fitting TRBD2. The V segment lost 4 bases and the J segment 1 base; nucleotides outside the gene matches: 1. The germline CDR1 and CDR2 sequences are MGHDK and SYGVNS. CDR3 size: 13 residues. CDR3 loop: CASSGGGSYEQYF. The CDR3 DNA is TGTGCCAGCAGTGGGGGGGGTTCCTACGAGCAGTACTTC.

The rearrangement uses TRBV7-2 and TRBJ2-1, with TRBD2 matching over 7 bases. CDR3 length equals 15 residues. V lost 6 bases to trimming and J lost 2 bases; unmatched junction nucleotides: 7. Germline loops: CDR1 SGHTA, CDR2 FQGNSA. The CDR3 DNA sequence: TGTGCCAGCAGTCCGGGGAGGGAGACCTACAATGAGCAGTTCTTC. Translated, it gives CASSPGRETYNEQFF.

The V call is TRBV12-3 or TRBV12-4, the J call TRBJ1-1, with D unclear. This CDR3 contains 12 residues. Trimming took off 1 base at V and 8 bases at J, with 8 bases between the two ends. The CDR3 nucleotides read TGTGCCAGCAGTTTAGTTAGGAGGGAAGCTTTCTTT. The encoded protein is CASSLVRREAFF.

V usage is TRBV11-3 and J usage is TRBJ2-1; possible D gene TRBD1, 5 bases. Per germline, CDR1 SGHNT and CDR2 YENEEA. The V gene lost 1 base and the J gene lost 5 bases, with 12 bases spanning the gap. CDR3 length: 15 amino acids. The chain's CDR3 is CASSLGIRAHNEQFF. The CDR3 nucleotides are TGTGCCAGCAGCTTAGGGATCAGGGCCCACAATGAGCAGTTCTTC.

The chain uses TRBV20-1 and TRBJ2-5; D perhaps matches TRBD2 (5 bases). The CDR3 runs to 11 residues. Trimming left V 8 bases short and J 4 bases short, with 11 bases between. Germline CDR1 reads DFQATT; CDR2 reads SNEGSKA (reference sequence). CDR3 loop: CSSRRGETQYF. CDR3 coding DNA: TGCAGTTCCAGACGGGGAGAGACCCAGTACTTC.

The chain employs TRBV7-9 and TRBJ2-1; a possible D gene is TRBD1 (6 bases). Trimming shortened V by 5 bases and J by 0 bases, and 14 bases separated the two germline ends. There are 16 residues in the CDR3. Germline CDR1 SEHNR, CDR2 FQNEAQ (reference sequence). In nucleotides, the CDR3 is TGTGCCAGCAGCCCCAGCGACAGGCGCTCCTACAATGAGCAGTTCTTC. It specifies CASSPSDRRSYNEQFF.

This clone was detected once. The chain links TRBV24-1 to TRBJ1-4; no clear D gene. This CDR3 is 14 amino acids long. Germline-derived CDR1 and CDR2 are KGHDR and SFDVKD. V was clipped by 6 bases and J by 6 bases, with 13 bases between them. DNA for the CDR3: TGTGCCACCAGTCCGAGGGATATAGATGAAAAACTGTTTTTT. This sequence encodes CATSPRDIDEKLFF.

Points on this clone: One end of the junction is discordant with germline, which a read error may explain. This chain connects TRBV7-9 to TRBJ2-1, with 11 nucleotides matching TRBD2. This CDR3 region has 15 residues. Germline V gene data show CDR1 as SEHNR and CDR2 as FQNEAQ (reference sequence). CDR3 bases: TGTGCCAGCAGATTAGCGGGAGGGCAAGGCAATGAGCAGTTCTTC. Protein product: CASRLAGGQGNEQFF.

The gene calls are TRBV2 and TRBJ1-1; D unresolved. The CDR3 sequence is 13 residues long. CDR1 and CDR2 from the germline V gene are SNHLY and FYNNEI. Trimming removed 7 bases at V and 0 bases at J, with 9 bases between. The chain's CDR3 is CASILSLNTEAFF. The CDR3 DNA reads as TGTGCCAGCATTCTTAGCCTGAACACTGAAGCTTTCTTT.

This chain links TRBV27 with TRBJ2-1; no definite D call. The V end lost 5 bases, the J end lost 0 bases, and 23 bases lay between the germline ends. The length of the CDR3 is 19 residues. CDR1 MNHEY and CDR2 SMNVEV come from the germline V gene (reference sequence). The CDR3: CASSPSPWSGRSSYNEQFF. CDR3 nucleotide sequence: TGTGCCAGCAGTCCTTCCCCCTGGTCCGGCCGGAGCTCCTACAATGAGCAGTTCTTC.

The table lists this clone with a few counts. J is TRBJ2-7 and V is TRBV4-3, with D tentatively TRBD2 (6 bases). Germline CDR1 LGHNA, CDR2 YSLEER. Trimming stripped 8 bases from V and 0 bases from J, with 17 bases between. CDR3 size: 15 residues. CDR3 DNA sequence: TGCGCCAGCCGGGAGCAGGACACGAGCTCCTACGAGCAGTACTTC. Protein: CASREQDTSSYEQYF.

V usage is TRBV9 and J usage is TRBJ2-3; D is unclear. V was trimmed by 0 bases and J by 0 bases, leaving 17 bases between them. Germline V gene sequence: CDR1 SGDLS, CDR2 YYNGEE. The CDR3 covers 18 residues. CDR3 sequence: CASSVAPRGELSTDTQYF. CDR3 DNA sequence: TGTGCCAGCAGCGTAGCCCCGCGAGGAGAGTTAAGCACAGATACGCAGTATTTT.

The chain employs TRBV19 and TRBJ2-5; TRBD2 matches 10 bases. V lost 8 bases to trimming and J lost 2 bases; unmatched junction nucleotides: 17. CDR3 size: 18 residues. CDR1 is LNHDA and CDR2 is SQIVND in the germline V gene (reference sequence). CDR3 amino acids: CASSGGITAGGRQETQYF. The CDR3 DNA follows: TGTGCCAGTTCCGGGGGAATTACAGCGGGAGGGAGGCAAGAGACCCAGTACTTC. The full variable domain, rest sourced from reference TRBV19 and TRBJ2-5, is DGGITQSPKYLFRKEGQNVTLSCEQNLNHDAMYWYRQDPGQGLRLIYYSQIVNDFQKGDIAEGYSVSREKKESFPLTVTSAQKNPTAFYLCASSGGITAGGRQETQYFGPGTRLLVL.

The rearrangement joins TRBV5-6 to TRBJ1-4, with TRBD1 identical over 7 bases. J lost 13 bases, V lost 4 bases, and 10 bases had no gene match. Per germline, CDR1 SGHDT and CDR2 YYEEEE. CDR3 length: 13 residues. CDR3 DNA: TGTGCCAGCAGCACCGGGACAGTAGACGGACTGTTTTTT. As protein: CASSTGTVDGLFF.